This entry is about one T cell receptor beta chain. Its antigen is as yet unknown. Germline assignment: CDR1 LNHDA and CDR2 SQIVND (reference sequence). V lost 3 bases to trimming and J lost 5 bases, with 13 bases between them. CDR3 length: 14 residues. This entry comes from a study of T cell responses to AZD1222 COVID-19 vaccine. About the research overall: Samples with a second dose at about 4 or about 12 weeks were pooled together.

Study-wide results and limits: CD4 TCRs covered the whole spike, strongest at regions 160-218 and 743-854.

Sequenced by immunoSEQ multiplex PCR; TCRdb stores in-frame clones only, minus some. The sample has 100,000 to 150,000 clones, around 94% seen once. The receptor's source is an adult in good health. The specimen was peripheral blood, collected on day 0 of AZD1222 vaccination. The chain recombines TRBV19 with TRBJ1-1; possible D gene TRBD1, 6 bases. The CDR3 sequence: CASSMGGRGTEAFF. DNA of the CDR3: TGTGCCAGTAGTATGGGGGGCCGGGGGACTGAAGCTTTCTTT.